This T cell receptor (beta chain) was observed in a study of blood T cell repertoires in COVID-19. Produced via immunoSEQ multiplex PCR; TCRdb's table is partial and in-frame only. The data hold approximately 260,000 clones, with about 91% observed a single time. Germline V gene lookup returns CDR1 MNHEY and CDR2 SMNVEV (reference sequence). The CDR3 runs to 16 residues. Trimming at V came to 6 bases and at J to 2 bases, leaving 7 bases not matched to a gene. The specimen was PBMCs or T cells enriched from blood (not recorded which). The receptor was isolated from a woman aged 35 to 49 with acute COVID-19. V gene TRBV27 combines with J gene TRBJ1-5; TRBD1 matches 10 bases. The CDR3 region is CASRGTGDGRNQPQHF. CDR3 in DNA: TGTGCCAGCAGGGGGACAGGGGACGGGCGCAATCAGCCCCAGCATTTT.